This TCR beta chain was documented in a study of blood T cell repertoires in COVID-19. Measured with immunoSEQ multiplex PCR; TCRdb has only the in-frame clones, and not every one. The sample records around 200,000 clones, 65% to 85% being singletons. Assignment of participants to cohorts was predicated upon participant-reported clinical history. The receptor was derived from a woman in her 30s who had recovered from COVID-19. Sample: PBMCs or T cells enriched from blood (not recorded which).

The CDR3 protein is CASSPRTGLNTEAFF. The CDR3 DNA reads TGTGCCAGCAGCCCACGGACAGGGCTGAACACTGAAGCTTTCTTT. The chain employs TRBV11-2 and TRBJ1-1; 8 bases match TRBD1. The CDR3 consists of 15 residues. Germline V CDR1 and CDR2: SGHAT, FQNNGV. Trimming at V came to 5 bases and at J to 0 bases, leaving 5 bases not matched to a gene. The full variable domain, in which reference TRBV11-2 and TRBJ1-1 provide the parts outside the CDR3, is EAGVAQSPRYKIIEKRQSVAFWCNPISGHATLYWYQQILGQGPKLLIQFQNNGVVDDSQLPKDRFSAERLKGVDSTLKIQPAKLEDSAVYLCASSPRTGLNTEAFFGQGTRLTVV.